A single sample gave rise to the 21 T cell receptor beta chains below, sequenced in a study of T cell responses to AZD1222 COVID-19 vaccine (dated by TCRdb to 2020 to 2023). Libraries came from the immunoSEQ multiplex PCR assay. What TCRdb holds here is the immuneACCESS table cut down to in-frame rearrangements. Part of the clones is not present; checked against another copy, under half of the missing clones reflect an unresolved V gene, and the others are unexplained. The sample includes 180,000 or so clones, with 94% observed a single time. About 0.6% of the sample goes to the ten largest clones. This specimen's time point label, interpreted: baseline before first vaccination. This material consisted of peripheral blood, taken on day 0 of AZD1222 vaccination. The receptors were sampled from an adult in good health.

The rearrangement uses TRBV28 and TRBJ1-6; 10 nucleotides match TRBD1. Germline V gene lookup returns CDR1 MDHEN and CDR2 SYDVKM. This CDR3 is built from 14 residues. Germline trimming cut 4 bases from V and 10 bases from J; bases unmatched to any gene: 4. The DNA for the CDR3 is TGTGCCAGCAGTTCCGGACAGGGGGGCTCACCCCTCCACTTT. Protein product: CASSSGQGGSPLHF. Drawing the rest from reference TRBV28 and TRBJ1-6, the complete variable domain is DVKVTQSSRYLVKRTGEKVFLECVQDMDHENMFWYRQDPGLGLRLIYFSYDVKMKEKGDIPEGYSVSREKKERFSLILESASTNQTSMYLCASSSGQGGSPLHFGNGTRLTVT.

The chain combines TRBV7-6 with TRBJ2-7, with D perhaps matching TRBD2 (6 bases). The CDR3 runs 14 residues. The germline V gene has CDR1 SGHVS and CDR2 FNYEAQ. With 1 base removed from V and 6 bases from J, the gap between germline ends came to 13 bases. The DNA of the CDR3 is TGTGCCAGCAGCTTAGGGCGGCAGGGAGGCGAGCAGTACTTC. Amino acid sequence: CASSLGRQGGEQYF.

On this clone: Other DNA sequences in this specimen translate into the identical CDR3. This chain links TRBV28 with TRBJ2-7; D tentatively reads TRBD1 or TRBD2 (6 bases each). The V and J ends lost 5 bases and 2 bases respectively, with 10 bases between them. Germline V gives CDR1 MDHEN, CDR2 SYDVKM. The CDR3 extends over 13 amino acids. The CDR3 reads CASSRGGTYEQYF. CDR3 sequence (DNA): TGTGCCAGCAGTAGAGGGGGGACCTACGAGCAGTACTTC.

This sequence joins TRBV3-1 (or the pseudogene TRBV3-2) and TRBJ2-3, with 7 bases that match TRBD2. Germline V gene data show CDR1 as LGHDT and CDR2 as YNNKEL (reference sequence). J was trimmed by 4 bases and V by 3 bases; bases with no gene match: 7. This CDR3 spans 15 amino acids. The CDR3 reads CASSHGGSMADTQYF. The CDR3 region has the DNA TGTGCCAGCAGCCATGGCGGGAGTATGGCAGATACGCAGTATTTT.

The V call is TRBV29-1, the J call TRBJ2-5; 15 bases align to TRBD2. This CDR3 comprises 15 residues. Trimming cost V 7 bases and J 1 base; bases outside gene matches: 4. Germline-derived CDR1 and CDR2 are SQVTM and ANQGSEA. The CDR3 sequence is CSGGLAGGPQETQYF. CDR3 nucleotides: TGCAGCGGTGGACTAGCGGGAGGGCCCCAAGAGACCCAGTACTTC.

This chain links TRBV7-9 with TRBJ1-6; unclear D gene. There are 13 residues in the CDR3. V shed 0 bases and J shed 8 bases, with 5 bases lying between them. Germline lookup yields CDR1 SEHNR and CDR2 FQNEAQ (reference sequence). The CDR3 DNA is TGTGCCAGCAGCTTAGCCCGGGATTCACCCCTCCACTTT. This translates into CASSLARDSPLHF. Together with reference TRBV7-9 and TRBJ1-6, the CDR3 gives the full variable domain: DTGVSQNPRHKITKRGQNVTFRCDPISEHNRLYWYRQTLGQGPEFLTYFQNEAQLEKSRLLSDRFSAERPKGSFSTLEIQRTEQGDSAMYLCASSLARDSPLHFGNGTRLTVT.

This clone was seen once. In DNA form, the CDR3 reads TGTGCCAGCTCACCACCGGGACCCCAAAGGAATCAGCCCCAGCATTTT. Amino acid sequence: CASSPPGPQRNQPQHF. The rearrangement links TRBV18 to TRBJ1-5, with D perhaps matching TRBD1 (5 bases). CDR3 length: 16 amino acids. CDR1 is KGHSH and CDR2 is LQKENI in the germline V gene. V lost 0 bases and J 4 bases, leaving 13 bases between the germline ends.

V and J are TRBV6-5 and TRBJ1-2; D call uncertain. The CDR3 extends over 11 amino acids. Deletions cut 6 bases from V and 7 bases from J, with 9 bases between. Germline V gene sequence: CDR1 MNHEY, CDR2 SVGAGI. The CDR3 nucleotides are TGTGCCAGCAGCCAAGGGTCTGGCTACACCTTC. Translated, it gives CASSQGSGYTF.

Comment on this clone: The identical CDR3 is also encoded by other nucleotide sequences in the sample. The chain couples TRBV6-5 to TRBJ1-2; weak D call: TRBD1 (6 bases). The CDR3 is 13 residues long. Trimming cost V 8 bases and J 3 bases, with 13 bases left between them. Germline V gives CDR1 MNHEY, CDR2 SVGAGI. The CDR3 DNA sequence: TGTGCCAGCTCGCCGGGGGCAGACTATGGCTACACCTTC. Translated, it gives CASSPGADYGYTF.

V is TRBV28 and J is TRBJ2-1, with D possibly being TRBD2 (5 bases). V lost 3 bases and J lost 2, with 8 bases in between. CDR3 length: 14 residues. Germline CDR1 reads MDHEN; CDR2 reads SYDVKM. The CDR3 DNA follows: TGTGCCAGCAGTTTTAGGACTGCCTACAATGAGCAGTTCTTC. Protein product: CASSFRTAYNEQFF.

Note on this clone: The same CDR3 can be traced to other DNA sequences in this sample. The J gene is TRBJ1-1, the V gene TRBV15; no firm D call. CDR3 length: 13 residues. Trimming took 0 bases from V and 2 from J, leaving 4 bases between them. In germline, CDR1 is LNHNV, CDR2 YYDKDF (reference sequence). Here the CDR3 DNA reads TGTGCCACCAGCAGAGAAGGCAACACTGAAGCTTTCTTT. Translated: CATSREGNTEAFF.

J is TRBJ1-1 and V is TRBV7-9; D not certain. The CDR3 runs to 11 residues. Trimming stripped 4 bases from V and 11 bases from J, with 11 bases between. Germline CDR1 reads SEHNR; CDR2 reads FQNEAQ (reference sequence). DNA of the CDR3: TGTGCCAGCAGCTCTCAGGAAGGGGCTTTCTTT. This gives the protein CASSSQEGAFF.

The chain combines TRBV19 with TRBJ2-2; weak D call: TRBD2 (6 bases). Germline V gene lookup returns CDR1 LNHDA and CDR2 SQIVND (reference sequence). This CDR3 has 15 residues. V was shortened by 3 bases and J by 6 bases, with 14 bases between the two germline ends. CDR3 sequence reads: CASSMEGTLPGELFF. For the CDR3, the DNA is TGTGCCAGTAGTATGGAGGGAACCCTTCCCGGGGAGCTGTTTTTT. The full variable domain, rest sourced from reference TRBV19 and TRBJ2-2, is DGGITQSPKYLFRKEGQNVTLSCEQNLNHDAMYWYRQDPGQGLRLIYYSQIVNDFQKGDIAEGYSVSREKKESFPLTVTSAQKNPTAFYLCASSMEGTLPGELFFGEGSRLTVL.

The DNA for the CDR3 is TGTGCCAGCAGCCCCGGGACGGATAATCAGCCCCAGCATTTT. Translation: CASSPGTDNQPQHF. The chain uses TRBV7-2 and TRBJ1-5; TRBD1 might be the D (5 bases). The CDR3 runs to 14 residues. Per the germline V gene, CDR1 is SGHTA and CDR2 is FQGNSA. Trimming cost V 5 bases and J 4 bases, with 12 bases left between them.

The chain links TRBV19 to TRBJ1-1; D gene uncertain. Per the germline V gene, CDR1 is LNHDA and CDR2 is SQIVND (reference sequence). This CDR3 has 16 amino acids. V lost 10 bases to trimming and J lost 1 base, with 22 bases between them. CDR3 coding DNA: TGTGCCACCAAAGGAGGAGGAGTCGGGCCGAACACTGAAGCTTTCTTT. Translated: CATKGGGVGPNTEAFF. Supplemented by reference TRBV19 and TRBJ1-1, the full variable domain reads DGGITQSPKYLFRKEGQNVTLSCEQNLNHDAMYWYRQDPGQGLRLIYYSQIVNDFQKGDIAEGYSVSREKKESFPLTVTSAQKNPTAFYLCATKGGGVGPNTEAFFGQGTRLTVV.

The V gene is TRBV2, the J gene TRBJ2-7; 7 bases map to TRBD1. The CDR3 extends over 13 amino acids. Germline CDR1 reads SNHLY; CDR2 reads FYNNEI. With 10 bases clipped from V and 1 base from J, the junction kept 7 bases outside the gene matches. The CDR3 bases are TGTGCCACAGTACTGGACAGGTCCTACGAGCAGTACTTC. It yields the protein CATVLDRSYEQYF.

The chain combines TRBV19 with TRBJ2-7; D is perhaps TRBD2 (6 bases). Between the trimmed V and J ends, which lost 4 bases and 3 bases, there was a span of 13 bases. The CDR3 loop spans 14 amino acids. Per germline, CDR1 LNHDA and CDR2 SQIVND (reference sequence). CDR3 sequence (DNA): TGTGCCAGTAGTAAGCGGGCGTCTAACTACGAGCAGTACTTC. Encoded protein: CASSKRASNYEQYF.

This chain connects TRBV19 to TRBJ1-4; 12 nucleotides match TRBD1. Germline loops: CDR1 LNHDA, CDR2 SQIVND (reference sequence). This CDR3 spans 15 amino acids. V trimming: 8 bases; J trimming: 7 bases; junction bases outside the gene matches: 8. CDR3 region: CASSGTGGIREKLFF. The CDR3 region has the DNA TGTGCCAGTTCCGGGACAGGGGGCATCCGTGAAAAACTGTTTTTT.

The V and J genes are TRBV10-1 and TRBJ2-2, with D tentatively TRBD2 (5 bases). Germline V gives CDR1 WNHNN, CDR2 SYGVQD (reference sequence). The CDR3 runs 13 residues. Trimming left V 11 bases short and J 5 bases short, with 15 bases between. CDR3 region: CAAQREMTGELFF. The DNA for the CDR3 is TGCGCCGCTCAGAGGGAGATGACCGGGGAGCTGTTTTTT.

This chain joins TRBV24-1 and TRBJ1-5, with D perhaps matching TRBD1 (5 bases). Germline CDR1 is KGHDR and CDR2 is SFDVKD. The CDR3 sequence is 13 residues long. Trimming shortened V by 5 bases and J by 2 bases, and 6 bases separated the two germline ends. This CDR3 reads CATSGQRNQPQHF. CDR3 coding DNA: TGTGCCACCAGTGGACAGCGCAATCAGCCCCAGCATTTT.

The CDR3 sequence is CASSLGQTLAKNIQYF. The CDR3 DNA reads TGTGCCAGCAGCTTGGGACAGACCCTAGCCAAAAACATTCAGTACTTC. This sequence joins TRBV7-8 and TRBJ2-4; 7 positions agree with TRBD1. Germline V gene sequence: CDR1 SGHVS, CDR2 FQNEAQ. Trimming took 3 bases from V and 0 from J; bases not matched to a gene: 5. CDR3 length: 16 amino acids.